The clone carrying this T cell receptor beta chain was recorded a few times. This sample stems from a study of T-cell reconstitution after alpha-beta-depleted transplantation in children. V gave up 0 bases and J gave up 3 bases; unmatched junction bases: 4. In germline, CDR1 is LNHNV, CDR2 YYDKDF (reference sequence). CDR3 size: 17 residues. Unique molecular identifiers were used to barcode this TCRbeta library. TCRdb re-derived calls from the PCR reads in MiXCR, one entry per CDR3 protein. Seen here are 700,000 to 950,000 distinct CDR3 sequences, 15% to 20% observed once, and the top ten hold 5%. The V and J genes are TRBV15 and TRBJ2-3; TRBD1 matches at 12 bases. Source: PBMCs, mostly from graft donor cells, taken 360 days after TCRalphabeta/CD19-depleted stem cell transplant. This TCR was recovered from a male patient younger than 18 who had a stem cell transplant for acute lymphoblastic leukemia, so the T cells may come from the graft donor. CDR3 protein: CATSREGTGGWTDTQYF. As DNA, the CDR3 is TGTGCCACCAGCAGAGAGGGGACAGGGGGCTGGACAGATACGCAGTATTTT.